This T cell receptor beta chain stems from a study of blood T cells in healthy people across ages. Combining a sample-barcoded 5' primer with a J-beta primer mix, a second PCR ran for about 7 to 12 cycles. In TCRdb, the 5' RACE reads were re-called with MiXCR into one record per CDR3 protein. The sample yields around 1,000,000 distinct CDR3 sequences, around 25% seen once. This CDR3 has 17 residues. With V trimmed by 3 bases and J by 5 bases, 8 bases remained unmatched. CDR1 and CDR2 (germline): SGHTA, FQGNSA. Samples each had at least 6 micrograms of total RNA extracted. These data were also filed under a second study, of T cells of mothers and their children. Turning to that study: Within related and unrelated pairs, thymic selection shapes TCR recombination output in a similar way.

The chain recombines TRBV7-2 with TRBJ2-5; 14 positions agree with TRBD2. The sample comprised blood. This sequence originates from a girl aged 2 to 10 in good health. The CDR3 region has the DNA TGTGCCAGCAGCTTCCTCCTACGGACTAGCGGGGGGGAGACCCAGTACTTC. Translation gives CASSFLLRTSGGETQYF. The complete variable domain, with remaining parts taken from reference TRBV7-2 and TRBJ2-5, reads GAGVSQSPSNKVTEKGKDVELRCDPISGHTALYWYRQSLGQGLEFLIYFQGNSAPDKSGLPSDRFSAERTGGSVSTLTIQRTQQEDSAVYLCASSFLLRTSGGETQYFGPGTRLLVL.